These 27 T cell receptor beta chains share one sample of origin, sequenced in a study of T cell repertoires in aging, cancer and after chemotherapy. Rearranged V-D-J TRB sequences were amplified with a mixed TRB-A/B primer pool. TCRdb reprocessed the multiplex PCR reads with MiXCR, giving one entry per CDR3 protein. The sample contains 5,000 or so distinct CDR3 sequences, about 28% of which appear only once. Peripheral blood genomic DNA, not sorted cells or RNA, was the template. The specimen sequenced was blood. These receptor sequences come from a human donor in good health.

This clonotype is medium-sized by share. V gene TRBV6-4 combines with J gene TRBJ2-3; TRBD1 is a possible D gene (8 bases). The CDR3 is 16 residues long. Germline CDR1 reads MRHNA; CDR2 reads SNTAGT. The ends were cut back, 2 bases at V and 4 bases at J, with 16 bases in the middle. The CDR3 protein is CASSDGGGTGPDTQYF. The CDR3 nucleotides are TGTGCCAGCAGTGACGGGGGAGGGACAGGACCAGATACGCAGTATTTT.

This clonotype has more than one count but fewer than ten. The V gene is TRBV12-3 or TRBV12-4, the J gene TRBJ1-5; D is unresolved. CDR3 size: 11 residues. Trimming removed 5 bases at V and 4 bases at J, with 3 bases between. In DNA, the CDR3 is TGTGCCAGCAGTATAAATCAGCCCCAGCATTTT. The encoded protein is CASSINQPQHF.

This clonotype ranks as medium-sized (0.01 to 0.1%). V and J are TRBV7-9 and TRBJ2-1; 7 nucleotides line up with TRBD2. Germline trimming cut 4 bases from V and 9 bases from J; bases unmatched to any gene: 9. The CDR3 loop spans 14 amino acids. Germline-derived CDR1 and CDR2 are SEHNR and FQNEAQ (reference sequence). CDR3 loop: CASSSWGGLTEQFF. As DNA, the CDR3 is TGTGCCAGCAGCTCTTGGGGGGGGTTGACTGAGCAGTTCTTC.

As for this clonotype: A much larger clonotype is one base distant, so this may be a read error. The rearrangement uses TRBV6-4 and TRBJ2-1; 8 bases match TRBD2. This CDR3 region has 15 residues. J was trimmed by 2 bases and V by 0 bases; bases with no gene match: 0. Germline loops: CDR1 MRHNA, CDR2 SNTAGT. Here the CDR3 reads CASSDSSGTYNEQFF. The CDR3 DNA reads as TGTGCCAGCAGTGACTCTAGCGGGACCTACAATGAGCAGTTCTTC.

Only a few counts were recorded for this clonotype. This CDR3 reads CASSRNRGFTEAFF. The CDR3 DNA sequence: TGTGCCAGCTCACGGAATCGAGGGTTCACTGAAGCTTTCTTT. V usage is TRBV18 and J usage is TRBJ1-1; D is uncertain. Trimming stripped 4 bases from V and 4 bases from J, with 13 bases between. The CDR3 extends over 14 amino acids. Germline V gene data show CDR1 as KGHSH and CDR2 as LQKENI.

In this sample, this clonotype turned up a few times. The chain is built from TRBV5-4 and TRBJ1-2, with a weak D call TRBD1 (6 bases). This CDR3 has 13 residues. Germline V lookup: CDR1 SGHNT, CDR2 YYREEE (reference sequence). V lost 5 bases and J 3 bases, leaving 11 bases between the germline ends. The CDR3 spells CASRKPGDYGYTF. CDR3 DNA: TGTGCCAGCAGGAAACCAGGGGACTATGGCTACACCTTC.

Sample share makes this clonotype medium-sized. The J gene is TRBJ1-5, the V gene TRBV30, with no clear D. The length of the CDR3 is 13 residues. V lost 0 bases to trimming and J lost 5 bases, with 8 bases between them. Germline V gives CDR1 GTSNPN, CDR2 SVGIG (reference sequence). In DNA form, the CDR3 reads TGTGCCTGGAGTGTTGGGAGGGATCAGCCCCAGCATTTT. Translating it yields CAWSVGRDQPQHF.

To note about this clonotype: A read error is possible here, since a much larger clone lies one base away. The CDR3 is CASSPTPAAANEKLFF. As DNA, the CDR3 is TGTGCCAGCTCACCTACACCGGCTGCAGCTAATGAAAAACTGTTTTTT. The chain combines TRBV18 with TRBJ1-4, with D unresolved. This CDR3 contains 16 residues. V shed 3 bases and J shed 3 bases, with 14 bases lying between them. Germline V gene lookup returns CDR1 KGHSH and CDR2 LQKENI.

The rearrangement links TRBV7-3 to TRBJ1-2, with D perhaps TRBD1 (6 bases). Germline CDR1 and CDR2: SGHTA and FQGTGA. The CDR3 is made up of 14 amino acids. Trimming cost V 1 base and J 8 bases, with 14 bases left between them. The CDR3 DNA sequence: TGTGCCAGCAGCTTAATCCCGGGGGCGCAAGGCTACACCTTC. The encoded protein is CASSLIPGAQGYTF.

Regarding this clonotype: One junction end does not reproduce the germline sequence, and a read error may be involved. This sequence joins TRBV5-5 and TRBJ2-5, with D uncertain. CDR1 SGHKS and CDR2 YYEKEE come from the germline V gene (reference sequence). This CDR3 has 13 residues. The CDR3 DNA sequence: TGCGCCAGCCGAAACACAATACAAGAGACCCAGTACTTC. Translated: CASRNTIQETQYF.

This clonotype has just a few counts. This chain uses TRBV6-2 or TRBV6-3 with TRBJ1-1; no firm D call. This CDR3 spans 15 amino acids. Germline loops: CDR1 MNHEY, CDR2 SVGEGT. Trimming cost V 0 bases and J 4 bases, with 12 bases left between them. CDR3 DNA: TGTGCCAGCAGTTACTCGATCCTCCGGGGCACTGAAGCTTTCTTT. This translates into CASSYSILRGTEAFF.

This clonotype was counted once. This chain links TRBV6-2 or TRBV6-3 with TRBJ2-3, with TRBD2 matching over 11 bases. The V and J ends lost 0 bases and 6 bases, in that order; junction bases with no gene match: 8. The length of the CDR3 is 17 residues. The germline V gene has CDR1 MNHEY and CDR2 SVGEGT. CDR3 nucleotide sequence: TGTGCCAGCAGTTACTCGTGGCTAGCGGGAGGTTGGGATACGCAGTATTTT. Protein: CASSYSWLAGGWDTQYF.

This clonotype is termed medium-sized. The V and J genes are TRBV29-1 and TRBJ1-4; 7 nucleotides agree with TRBD1. V lost 7 bases to trimming and J lost 5 bases; unmatched junction nucleotides: 7. The CDR3 loop spans 13 amino acids. The germline V gene encodes CDR1 SQVTM and CDR2 ANQGSEA. CDR3 region: CSGSRGENEKLFF. CDR3 DNA: TGCAGCGGTTCCAGGGGGGAGAATGAAAAACTGTTTTTT.

In this sample, this clonotype turned up a few times. The rearrangement links TRBV13 to TRBJ1-1; 7 positions agree with TRBD1. The CDR3 consists of 14 residues. V lost 5 bases to trimming and J lost 5 bases; unmatched junction nucleotides: 8. Germline V gives CDR1 PRHDT, CDR2 FYEKMQ (reference sequence). CDR3 nucleotide sequence: TGTGCCAGCAGCCAAGACAGGGTGCAGACTGAAGCTTTCTTT. Amino acids: CASSQDRVQTEAFF.

This clonotype was seen a few times. The chain combines TRBV12-3 or TRBV12-4 with TRBJ2-5, with 13 bases matching TRBD2. V was clipped by 5 bases and J by 4 bases; unmatched bases: 7. This CDR3 is 16 amino acids long. The CDR3 loop is CASSRGLAGVGETQYF. The CDR3 bases are TGTGCCAGCAGTCGAGGACTAGCGGGGGTAGGAGAGACCCAGTACTTC.

This clonotype was detected only a few times. The chain has TRBV28 and TRBJ1-1, with D perhaps TRBD1 (6 bases). Germline V gene lookup returns CDR1 MDHEN and CDR2 SYDVKM. This CDR3 has 14 residues. V lost 2 bases and J 2 bases, leaving 9 bases between the germline ends. This CDR3 reads CASSLHRDNTEAFF. CDR3 nucleotides: TGTGCCAGCAGTTTACACAGGGATAACACTGAAGCTTTCTTT.

The chain has TRBV18 and TRBJ1-3; D ambiguous. Germline V gene sequence: CDR1 KGHSH, CDR2 LQKENI. There are 13 residues in the CDR3. Trimming pared 9 bases from V and 0 bases from J, leaving 9 bases between. The CDR3 sequence is CASRTSSGNTIYF. For the CDR3, the DNA is TGTGCCAGTCGCACAAGCTCTGGAAACACCATATATTTT.

By proportion, this clonotype is medium-sized. V usage is TRBV4-3 and J usage is TRBJ1-1, with D unresolved. From germline, CDR1 is LGHNA and CDR2 YSLEER. Trimming shortened V by 3 bases and J by 0 bases, and 11 bases separated the two germline ends. This CDR3 has 15 amino acids. CDR3 sequence: CASSQSRGLNTEAFF. The CDR3 region has the DNA TGCGCCAGCAGCCAGTCGCGGGGTCTGAACACTGAAGCTTTCTTT.

This clonotype was picked up a small number of times. The chain employs TRBV5-1 and TRBJ2-3, with 9 positions matching TRBD1. V shed 4 bases and J 2 bases; nucleotides not matched to a gene: 5. The length of the CDR3 is 15 residues. Germline V gene data show CDR1 as SGHRS and CDR2 as YFSETQ. The CDR3 DNA reads as TGCGCCAGCAGCGTCGACAGGGGGGTCACAGATACGCAGTATTTT. It yields the protein CASSVDRGVTDTQYF. Full variable domain (outside the CDR3, taken from reference TRBV5-1 and TRBJ2-3): KAGVTQTPRYLIKTRGQQVTLSCSPISGHRSVSWYQQTPGQGLQFLFEYFSETQRNKGNFPGRFSGRQFSNSRSEMNVSTLELGDSALYLCASSVDRGVTDTQYFGPGTRLTVL.

The rearrangement joins TRBV4-3 to TRBJ2-5; 7 positions match TRBD1. Germline V gene sequence: CDR1 LGHNA, CDR2 YSLEER. V lost 0 bases and J lost 3; bases outside the gene matches: 10. The CDR3 consists of 17 residues. The CDR3 here is CASSQDWVRQGEETQYF. The CDR3 region has the DNA TGCGCCAGCAGCCAAGATTGGGTCCGACAGGGCGAAGAGACCCAGTACTTC.

The chain has TRBV6-2 or TRBV6-3 and TRBJ1-6; D is unclear. The CDR3 contains 15 residues. Germline V gene data show CDR1 as MNHEY and CDR2 as SVGEGT. Between the trimmed V and J ends, which lost 6 bases and 10 bases, there was a span of 19 bases. As DNA, the CDR3 is TGTGCCAGCAGGCCCCCGGGCACCCTCCACTCACCCCTCCACTTT. Encoded protein: CASRPPGTLHSPLHF.

The chain combines TRBV19 with TRBJ1-1; D is unresolved. The CDR3 consists of 15 residues. Trimming shortened V by 3 bases and J by 4 bases, and 15 bases separated the two germline ends. Germline CDR1 reads LNHDA; CDR2 reads SQIVND (reference sequence). The CDR3 spells CASSIGGRRGTEAFF. The CDR3 DNA reads as TGTGCCAGTAGTATTGGAGGGCGGCGCGGCACTGAAGCTTTCTTT.

This clonotype came up a few times. The chain couples TRBV28 to TRBJ2-7; either TRBD1 or TRBD2 may fit D (5 bases each). The CDR3 spans 14 residues. Per the germline V gene, CDR1 is MDHEN and CDR2 is SYDVKM. V was clipped by 4 bases and J by 3 bases, with 13 bases between them. CDR3 in DNA: TGTGCCAGCAGTTCGCCGGGACGGTTCTACGAGCAGTACTTC. Translating it yields CASSSPGRFYEQYF.

This clonotype was seen more than once but under ten times. The chain combines TRBV14 with TRBJ1-4; no firm D call. Germline values: CDR1 SGHDN, CDR2 FVKESK. V was pared by 0 bases and J by 3 bases, with 11 bases between. This CDR3 contains 16 residues. The CDR3: CASSQEAWVANEKLFF. The CDR3 region has the DNA TGTGCCAGCAGCCAAGAAGCCTGGGTTGCTAATGAAAAACTGTTTTTT.

This clonotype was seen more than once but under ten times. CDR3 in amino acids: CASSEWKRTGRQETQYF. DNA for the CDR3: TGTGCCAGCAGTGAATGGAAGAGGACAGGGCGCCAAGAGACCCAGTACTTC. The chain joins TRBV6-1 to TRBJ2-5, with 8 bases fitting TRBD1. This CDR3 has 17 residues. The V and J ends lost 2 bases and 1 base, in that order; junction bases with no gene match: 9. Germline CDR1 MNHNS, CDR2 SASEGT.

This clonotype is deemed medium-sized. This chain joins TRBV6-5 and TRBJ2-7; no clear D. Germline V CDR1 and CDR2: MNHEY, SVGAGI. Trimming cost V 5 bases and J 2 bases, with 16 bases left between them. CDR3 length: 15 amino acids. The CDR3 DNA reads as TGTGCCAGCAGTCTCACCGGAGTCTCGACCTACGAGCAGTACTTC. Translated: CASSLTGVSTYEQYF.

A few counts support this clonotype. The V and J genes are TRBV10-3 and TRBJ2-7; no reliable D call. There are 12 residues in the CDR3. V shed 6 bases and J shed 2 bases, with 8 bases lying between them. Germline V gene data show CDR1 as ENHRY and CDR2 as SYGVKD. Here the CDR3 DNA reads TGTGCCATCAGGCAAGGGACCTACGAGCAGTACTTC. Protein product: CAIRQGTYEQYF.